By sample share, the clone carrying this TCR beta chain is medium-sized (0.01 to 0.1%). Its specificity is unknown. Losses at the gene ends were 6 bases for V and 4 bases for J; bases not matched to a gene: 9. There are 15 residues in the CDR3. The source of the sample is a study of metastatic and nonmetastatic thyroid tumors. Study overall: Where malignant and benign thyroid patients were concerned, repertoires were compared across blood and tumor or nodule tissue.

All patients were untreated before thyroid surgery. Original processing methods: The distant-metastasis classifier for papillary thyroid cancer was built from CDR3 differences across clinicopathological groups. TCRdb ran MiXCR on the PCR reads. The V and J calls were determined by TCRdb, not by the authors. Seen here are 33,000 or so clones, roughly 19% observed once, and the top ten hold roughly 22%. Notes on the study in general: According to reports, the diversity of TCR beta was significantly higher in malignant thyroid tumors than in benign nodules, and this held in both blood and tumor samples.

The sequencing sample was made of blood. This sequence joins TRBV12-3 or TRBV12-4 and TRBJ2-7; 10 nucleotides match TRBD1. The receptor was isolated from a female donor with papillary thyroid cancer or a benign thyroid nodule (not recorded which). Some clones in this sample may be carry-over from other donors' samples. The CDR3 loop is CASSSRQGAGYEQYF. CDR3 coding DNA: TGTGCCAGCAGCAGTAGACAGGGGGCGGGTTACGAGCAGTACTTC.